The clone carrying this T cell receptor (beta chain) turned up a few times. At one end, the junction sequence differs from germline, possibly due to a read error. This table comes from immunoSEQ multiplex PCR, and its TCRdb copy is limited to in-frame clones, with some not included. The repertoire holds around 200,000 clones, with approximately 95% as singletons. The data derive from a study of control samples from healthy donors and cancer patients. Specimen: blood. The sequence was collected from a man between 18 and 35 years old in good health.

CDR3 bases: TGTGCCAGTAGTATGATACGGCAGAACCCTGAAGCTTTCTTT. It codes for CASSMIRQNPEAFF. The chain combines TRBV19 with TRBJ1-1, with D unclear. The CDR3 contains 14 residues. Germline-derived CDR1 and CDR2 are LNHDA and SQIVND (reference sequence).